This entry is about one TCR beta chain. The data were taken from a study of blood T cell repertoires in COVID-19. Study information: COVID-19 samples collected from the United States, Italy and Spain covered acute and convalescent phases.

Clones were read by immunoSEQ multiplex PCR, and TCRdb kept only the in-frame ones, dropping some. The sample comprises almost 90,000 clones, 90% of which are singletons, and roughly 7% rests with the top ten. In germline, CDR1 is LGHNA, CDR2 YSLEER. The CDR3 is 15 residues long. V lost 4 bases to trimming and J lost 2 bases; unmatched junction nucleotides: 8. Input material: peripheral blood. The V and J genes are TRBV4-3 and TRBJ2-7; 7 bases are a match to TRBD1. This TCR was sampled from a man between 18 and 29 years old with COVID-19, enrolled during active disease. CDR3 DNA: TGCGCCAGCAGCCGAGGGACAGCAATGGCCTACGAGCAGTACTTC. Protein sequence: CASSRGTAMAYEQYF.